This TCR beta chain was profiled in a study of T cells expressing NK-cell markers. Turning to the study itself: Cells sorted as CD3+CD56+NKG2C+, CD3+CD56+NKG2C- and CD3+CD56-NKG2C+ T cells supplied the TCR beta repertoires. Study-wide points: Once again these clonotypes came out on top in the CD3+CD56-NKG2C+ fraction of several donors. Of the CD8+ T cells in over five donors, roughly 1.0-7.5% belonged to dominant NKG2C+ clonotypes.

CDR3 length: 16 amino acids. Germline V gene data show CDR1 as MNHEY and CDR2 as SVGAGI. As concerns this clonotype: No antigen is known for it.

In generating TCR beta cDNA, 5'RACE template switching with UMIs was used. TCRdb reprocessed the 5' RACE reads and keeps a single row for each CDR3 protein, giving no DNA. This listing includes about 260,000 distinct CDR3 sequences. This sequence joins TRBV6-5 and TRBJ1-1. Input material: blood T cells: a sorted CD56 or NKG2C T cell subset, CD4+ or CD8+ T cells, or bulk PBMC T cells (not recorded which). The receptor comes from a man aged 18-30 years in good health. CDR3 sequence: CASSYSRGVGLSLAFF.